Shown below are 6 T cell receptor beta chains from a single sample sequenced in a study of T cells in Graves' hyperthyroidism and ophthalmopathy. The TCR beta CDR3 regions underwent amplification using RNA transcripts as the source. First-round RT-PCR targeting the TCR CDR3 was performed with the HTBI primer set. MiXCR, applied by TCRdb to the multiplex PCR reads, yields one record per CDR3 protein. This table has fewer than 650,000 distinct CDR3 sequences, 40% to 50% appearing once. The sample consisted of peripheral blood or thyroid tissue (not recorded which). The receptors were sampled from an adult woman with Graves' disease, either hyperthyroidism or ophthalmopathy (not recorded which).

The CDR3 DNA sequence: TGCAGTGCTAGAGATTTCGGCTATGGCTACACCTTC. Translating gives CSARDFGYGYTF. The rearrangement uses TRBV20-1 and TRBJ1-2, with D unclear. Between the trimmed V and J ends, which lost 0 bases and 4 bases, there was a span of 6 bases. The V gene's germline CDR1 is DFQATT and CDR2 SNEGSKA (reference sequence). This CDR3 spans 12 amino acids.

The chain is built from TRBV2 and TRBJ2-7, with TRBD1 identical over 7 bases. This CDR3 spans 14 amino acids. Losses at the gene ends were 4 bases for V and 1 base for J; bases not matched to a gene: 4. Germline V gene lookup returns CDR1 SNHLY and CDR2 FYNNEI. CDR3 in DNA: TGTGCCAGCAGTGGGCAGGGGGTTTCCTACGAGCAGTACTTC. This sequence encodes CASSGQGVSYEQYF.

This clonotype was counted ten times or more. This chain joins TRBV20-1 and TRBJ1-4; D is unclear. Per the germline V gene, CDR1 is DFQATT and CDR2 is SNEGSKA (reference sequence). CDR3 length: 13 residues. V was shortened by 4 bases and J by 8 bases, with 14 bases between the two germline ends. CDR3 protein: CSATPWTSEKLFF. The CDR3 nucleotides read TGCAGTGCTACCCCTTGGACGAGCGAAAAACTGTTTTTT.

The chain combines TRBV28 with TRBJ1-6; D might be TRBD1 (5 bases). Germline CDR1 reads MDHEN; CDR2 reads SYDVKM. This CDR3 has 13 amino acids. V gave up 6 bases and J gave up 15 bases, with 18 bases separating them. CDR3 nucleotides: TGTGCCAGCAGCAGTCTACCGCGGGGGAGCCTCCACTTT. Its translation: CASSSLPRGSLHF.

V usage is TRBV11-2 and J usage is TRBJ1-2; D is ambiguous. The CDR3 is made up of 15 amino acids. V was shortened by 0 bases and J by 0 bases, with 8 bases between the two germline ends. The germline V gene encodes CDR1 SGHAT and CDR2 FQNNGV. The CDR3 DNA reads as TGTGCCAGCAGCTTAGAGGTCGGACCTAACTATGGCTACACCTTC. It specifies CASSLEVGPNYGYTF.

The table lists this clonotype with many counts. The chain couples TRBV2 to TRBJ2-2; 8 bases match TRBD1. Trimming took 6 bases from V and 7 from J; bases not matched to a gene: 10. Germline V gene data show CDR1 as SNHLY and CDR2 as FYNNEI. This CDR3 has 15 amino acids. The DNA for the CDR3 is TGTGCCAGCAGGACTGACAGGGGCACGGTCGGGGAGCTGTTTTTT. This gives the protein CASRTDRGTVGELFF.